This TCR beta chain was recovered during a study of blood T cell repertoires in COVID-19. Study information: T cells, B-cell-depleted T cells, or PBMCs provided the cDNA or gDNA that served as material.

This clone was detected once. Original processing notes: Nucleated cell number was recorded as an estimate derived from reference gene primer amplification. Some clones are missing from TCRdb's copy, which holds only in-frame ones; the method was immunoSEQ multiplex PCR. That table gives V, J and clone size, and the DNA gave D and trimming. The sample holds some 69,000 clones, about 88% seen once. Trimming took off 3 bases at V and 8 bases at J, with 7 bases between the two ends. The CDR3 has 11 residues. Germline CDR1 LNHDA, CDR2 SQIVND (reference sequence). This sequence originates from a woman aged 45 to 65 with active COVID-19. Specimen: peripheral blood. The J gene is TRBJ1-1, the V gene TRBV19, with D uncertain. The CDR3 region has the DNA TGTGCCAGTAGTATTGGCCAGGAAGCTTTCTTT. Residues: CASSIGQEAFF.